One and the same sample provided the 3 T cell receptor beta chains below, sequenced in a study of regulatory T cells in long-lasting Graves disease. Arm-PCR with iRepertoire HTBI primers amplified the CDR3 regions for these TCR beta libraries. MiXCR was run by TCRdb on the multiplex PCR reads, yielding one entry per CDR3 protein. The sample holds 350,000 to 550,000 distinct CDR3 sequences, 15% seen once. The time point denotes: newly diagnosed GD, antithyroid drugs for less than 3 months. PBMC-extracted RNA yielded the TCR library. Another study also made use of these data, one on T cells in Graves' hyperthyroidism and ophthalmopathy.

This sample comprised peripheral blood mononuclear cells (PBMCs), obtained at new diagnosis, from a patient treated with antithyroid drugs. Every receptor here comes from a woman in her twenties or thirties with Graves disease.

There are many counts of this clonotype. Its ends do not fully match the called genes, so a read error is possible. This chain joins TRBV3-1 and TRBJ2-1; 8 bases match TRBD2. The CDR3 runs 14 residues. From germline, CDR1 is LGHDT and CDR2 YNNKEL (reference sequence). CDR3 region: CASSQLTAGGLEIF. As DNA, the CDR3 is TGTGCCAGCAGCCAATTGACGGCGGGAGGACTAGAGATCTTC.

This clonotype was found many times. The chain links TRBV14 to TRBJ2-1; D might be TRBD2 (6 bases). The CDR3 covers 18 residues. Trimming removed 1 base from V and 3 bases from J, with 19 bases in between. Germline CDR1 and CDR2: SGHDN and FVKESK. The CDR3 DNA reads TGTGCCAGCAGCCAAGGACCATCGATTCGGGACTTCTACAATGAGCAGTTCTTC. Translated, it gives CASSQGPSIRDFYNEQFF.

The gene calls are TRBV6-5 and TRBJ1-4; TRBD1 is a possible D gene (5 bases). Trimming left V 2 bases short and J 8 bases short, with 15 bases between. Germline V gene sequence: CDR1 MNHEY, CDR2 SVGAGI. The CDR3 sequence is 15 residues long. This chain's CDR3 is CASSYRAGKEEKLFF. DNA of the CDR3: TGTGCCAGCAGTTACCGGGCAGGGAAGGAGGAAAAACTGTTTTTT.